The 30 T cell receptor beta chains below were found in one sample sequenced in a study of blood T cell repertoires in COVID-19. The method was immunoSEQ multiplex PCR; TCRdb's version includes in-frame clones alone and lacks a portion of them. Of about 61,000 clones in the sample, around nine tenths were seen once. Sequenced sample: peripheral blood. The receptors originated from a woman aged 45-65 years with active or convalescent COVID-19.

The CDR3 sequence is CASSEASGSLTDTQYF. The CDR3 DNA sequence: TGCGCCAGCAGCGAAGCTAGCGGGAGCCTCACAGATACGCAGTATTTT. The chain employs TRBV5-1 and TRBJ2-3, with 10 nucleotides matching TRBD2. The CDR3 totals 16 residues. CDR1 is SGHRS, CDR2 YFSETQ, per germline. The trim removed 4 bases at V and 2 bases at J, leaving 7 bases unmatched.

CDR3 amino acids: CAWRDTGTSGSFVGYEQYF. Written as DNA, the CDR3 is TGTGCCTGGAGGGATACCGGGACTAGCGGGAGTTTCGTCGGCTACGAGCAGTACTTC. V is TRBV30 and J is TRBJ2-7, with TRBD2 matching 14 bases. The germline V gene has CDR1 GTSNPN and CDR2 SVGIG (reference sequence). This CDR3 has 19 amino acids. The trim removed 3 bases at V and 3 bases at J, leaving 16 bases unmatched.

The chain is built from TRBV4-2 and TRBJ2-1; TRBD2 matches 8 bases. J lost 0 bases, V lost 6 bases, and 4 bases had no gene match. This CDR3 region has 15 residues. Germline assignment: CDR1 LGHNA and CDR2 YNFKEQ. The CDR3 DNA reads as TGTGCCAGCAGTCCGAGCGGGAGCTCCTACAATGAGCAGTTCTTC. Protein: CASSPSGSSYNEQFF.

The chain's CDR3 is CASSYSRTVTRYGYTF. The CDR3 DNA reads as TGTGCCAGCAGTTACTCTAGGACAGTTACTAGGTATGGCTACACCTTC. The J gene is TRBJ1-2, the V gene TRBV6-6; tentatively, D is TRBD1 (6 bases). With 0 bases removed from V and 5 bases from J, the gap between germline ends came to 16 bases. The CDR3 contains 16 residues. CDR1 and CDR2 (germline): MNHNY, SVGAGI (reference sequence).

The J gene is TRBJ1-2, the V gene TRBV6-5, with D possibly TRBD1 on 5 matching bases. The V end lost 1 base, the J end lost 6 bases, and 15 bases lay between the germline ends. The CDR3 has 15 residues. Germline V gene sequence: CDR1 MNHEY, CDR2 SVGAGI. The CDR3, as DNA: TGTGCCAGCAGTTACTTTGGGGGGGAGGTAAATGGCTACACCTTC. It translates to CASSYFGGEVNGYTF.

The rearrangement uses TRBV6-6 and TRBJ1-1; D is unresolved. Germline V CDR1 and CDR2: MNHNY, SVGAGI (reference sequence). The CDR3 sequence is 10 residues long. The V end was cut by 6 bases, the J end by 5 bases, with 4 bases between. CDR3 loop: CASSGTEAFF. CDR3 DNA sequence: TGTGCCAGCAGCGGGACTGAAGCTTTCTTT.

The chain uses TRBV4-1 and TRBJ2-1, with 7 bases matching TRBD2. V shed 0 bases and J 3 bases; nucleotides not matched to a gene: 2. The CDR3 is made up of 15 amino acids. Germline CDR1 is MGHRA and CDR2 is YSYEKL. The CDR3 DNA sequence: TGCGCCAGCAGCCAAGATCGGGGGGTCTACAATGAGCAGTTCTTC. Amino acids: CASSQDRGVYNEQFF.

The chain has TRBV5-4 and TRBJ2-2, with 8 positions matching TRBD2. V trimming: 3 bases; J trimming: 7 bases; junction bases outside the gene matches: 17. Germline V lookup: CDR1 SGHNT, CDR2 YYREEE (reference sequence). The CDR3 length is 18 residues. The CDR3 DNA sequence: TGTGCCAGCAGCTCAGCGGGAGAGACCTTCGGTGGATACGGGGAGCTGTTTTTT. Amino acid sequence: CASSSAGETFGGYGELFF. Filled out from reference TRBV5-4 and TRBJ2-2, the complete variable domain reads ETGVTQSPTHLIKTRGQQVTLRCSSQSGHNTVSWYQQALGQGPQFIFQYYREEENGRGNFPPRFSGLQFPNYSSELNVNALELDDSALYLCASSSAGETFGGYGELFFGEGSRLTVL.

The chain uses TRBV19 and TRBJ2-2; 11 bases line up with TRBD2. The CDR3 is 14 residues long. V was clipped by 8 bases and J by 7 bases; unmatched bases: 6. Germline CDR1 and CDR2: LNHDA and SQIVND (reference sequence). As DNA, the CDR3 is TGTGCCAGTGTAAGACTAGCGGGGAGCGGGGAGCTGTTTTTT. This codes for CASVRLAGSGELFF.

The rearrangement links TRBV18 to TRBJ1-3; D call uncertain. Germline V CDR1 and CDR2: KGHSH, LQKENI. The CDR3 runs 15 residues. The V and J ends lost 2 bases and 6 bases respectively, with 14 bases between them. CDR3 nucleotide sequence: TGTGCCAGCTCACCAATGGCAGAAATCATAAACACCATATATTTT. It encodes CASSPMAEIINTIYF.

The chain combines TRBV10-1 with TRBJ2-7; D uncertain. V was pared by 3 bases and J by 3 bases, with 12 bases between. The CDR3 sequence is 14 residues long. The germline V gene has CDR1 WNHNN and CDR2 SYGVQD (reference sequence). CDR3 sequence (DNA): TGCGCCAGCAGTGATGAGGCTTTGGGCTACGAGCAGTACTTC. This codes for CASSDEALGYEQYF.

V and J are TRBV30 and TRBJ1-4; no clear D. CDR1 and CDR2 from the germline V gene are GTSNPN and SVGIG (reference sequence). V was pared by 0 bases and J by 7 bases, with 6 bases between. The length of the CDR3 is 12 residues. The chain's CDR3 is CAWSVLSEKLFF. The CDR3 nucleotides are TGTGCCTGGAGTGTATTGAGTGAAAAACTGTTTTTT.

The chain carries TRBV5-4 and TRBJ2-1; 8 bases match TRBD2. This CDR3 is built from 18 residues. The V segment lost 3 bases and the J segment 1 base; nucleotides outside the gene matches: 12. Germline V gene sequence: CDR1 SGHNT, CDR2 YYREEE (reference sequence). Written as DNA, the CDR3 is TGTGCCAGCAGCTCCTTGGGTATGGGCGGGAGGTCCTACAATGAGCAGTTCTTC. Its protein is CASSSLGMGGRSYNEQFF. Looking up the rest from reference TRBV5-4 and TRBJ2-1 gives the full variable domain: ETGVTQSPTHLIKTRGQQVTLRCSSQSGHNTVSWYQQALGQGPQFIFQYYREEENGRGNFPPRFSGLQFPNYSSELNVNALELDDSALYLCASSSLGMGGRSYNEQFFGPGTRLTVL.

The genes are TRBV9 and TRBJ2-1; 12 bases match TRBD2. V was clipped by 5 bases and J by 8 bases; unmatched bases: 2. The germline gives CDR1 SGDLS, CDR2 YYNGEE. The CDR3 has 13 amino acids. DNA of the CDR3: TGTGCCAGCAGGACTAGCGGGAGTGATGAGCAGTTCTTC. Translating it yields CASRTSGSDEQFF.

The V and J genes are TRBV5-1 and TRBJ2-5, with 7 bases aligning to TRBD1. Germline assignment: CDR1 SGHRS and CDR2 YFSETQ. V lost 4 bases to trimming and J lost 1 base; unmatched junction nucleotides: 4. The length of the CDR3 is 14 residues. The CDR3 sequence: CASSEGQSQETQYF. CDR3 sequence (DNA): TGCGCCAGCAGCGAGGGACAGAGCCAAGAGACCCAGTACTTC.

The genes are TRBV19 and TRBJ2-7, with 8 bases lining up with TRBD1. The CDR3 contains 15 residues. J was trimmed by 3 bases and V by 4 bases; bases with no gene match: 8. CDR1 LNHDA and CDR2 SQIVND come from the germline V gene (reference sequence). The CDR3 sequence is CASSREGQGDYEQYF. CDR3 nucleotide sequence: TGTGCCAGTAGTAGAGAAGGACAGGGAGACTACGAGCAGTACTTC.

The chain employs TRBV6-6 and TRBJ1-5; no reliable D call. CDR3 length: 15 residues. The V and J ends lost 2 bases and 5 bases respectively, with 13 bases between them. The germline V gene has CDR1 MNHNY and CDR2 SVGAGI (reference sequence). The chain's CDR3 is CASSYTPGVDQPQHF. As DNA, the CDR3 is TGTGCCAGCAGTTACACACCGGGTGTGGATCAGCCCCAGCATTTT.

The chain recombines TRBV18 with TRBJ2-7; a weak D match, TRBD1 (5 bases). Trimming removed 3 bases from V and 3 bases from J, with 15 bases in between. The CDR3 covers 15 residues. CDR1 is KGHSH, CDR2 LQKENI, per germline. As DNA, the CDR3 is TGTGCCAGCTCACCTTACGAACAGGCGTACTACGAGCAGTACTTC. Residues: CASSPYEQAYYEQYF.

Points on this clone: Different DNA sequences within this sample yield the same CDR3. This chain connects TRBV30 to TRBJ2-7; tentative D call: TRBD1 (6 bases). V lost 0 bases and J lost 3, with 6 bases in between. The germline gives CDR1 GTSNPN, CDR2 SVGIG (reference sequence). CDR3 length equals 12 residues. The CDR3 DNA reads TGTGCCTGGAGTGTACAGGGCTACGAGCAGTACTTC. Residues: CAWSVQGYEQYF.

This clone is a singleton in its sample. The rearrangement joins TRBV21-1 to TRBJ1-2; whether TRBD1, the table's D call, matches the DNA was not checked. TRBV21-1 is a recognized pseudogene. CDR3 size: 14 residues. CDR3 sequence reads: CASSTRTPNYGYTF. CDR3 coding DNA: TGTGCCAGCAGCACCCGGACACCCAACTATGGCTACACCTTC.

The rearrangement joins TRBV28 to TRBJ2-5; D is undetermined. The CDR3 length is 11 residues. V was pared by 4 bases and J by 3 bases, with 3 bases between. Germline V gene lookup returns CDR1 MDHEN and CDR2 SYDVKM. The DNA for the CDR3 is TGTGCCAGCAGTTCGGAAGAGACCCAGTACTTC. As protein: CASSSEETQYF.

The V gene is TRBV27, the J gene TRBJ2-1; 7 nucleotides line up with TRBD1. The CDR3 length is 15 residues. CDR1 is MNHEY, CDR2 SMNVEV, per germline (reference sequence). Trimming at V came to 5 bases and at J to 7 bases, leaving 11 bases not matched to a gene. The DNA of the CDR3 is TGTGCCAGCAGTCACCGACAGGGTTTGAGGAATGAGCAGTTCTTC. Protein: CASSHRQGLRNEQFF.

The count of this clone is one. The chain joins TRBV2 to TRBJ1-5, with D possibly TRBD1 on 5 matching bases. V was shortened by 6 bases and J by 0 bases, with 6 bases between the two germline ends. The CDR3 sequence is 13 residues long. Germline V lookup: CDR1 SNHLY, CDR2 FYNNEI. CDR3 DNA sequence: TGTGCCAGCAGCCAGGGTAGCAATCAGCCCCAGCATTTT. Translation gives CASSQGSNQPQHF.

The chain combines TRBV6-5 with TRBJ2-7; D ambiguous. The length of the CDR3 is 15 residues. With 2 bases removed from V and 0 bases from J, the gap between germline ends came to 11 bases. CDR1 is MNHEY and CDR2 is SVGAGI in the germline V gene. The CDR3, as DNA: TGTGCCAGCAGTTACGACGGTAGGAGCTCCTACGAGCAGTACTTC. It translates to CASSYDGRSSYEQYF.

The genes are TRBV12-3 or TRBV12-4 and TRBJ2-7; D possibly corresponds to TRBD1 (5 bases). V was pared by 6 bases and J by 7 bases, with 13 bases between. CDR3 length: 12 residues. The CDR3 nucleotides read TGTGCCAGCAGCCGGACAATGGATGAGCAGTACTTC. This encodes CASSRTMDEQYF.

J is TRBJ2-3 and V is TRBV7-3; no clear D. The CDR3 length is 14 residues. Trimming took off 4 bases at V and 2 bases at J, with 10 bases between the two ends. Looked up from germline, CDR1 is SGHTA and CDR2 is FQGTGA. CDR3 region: CASSYSGTTDTQYF. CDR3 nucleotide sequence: TGTGCCAGCAGCTATTCGGGTACCACAGATACGCAGTATTTT.

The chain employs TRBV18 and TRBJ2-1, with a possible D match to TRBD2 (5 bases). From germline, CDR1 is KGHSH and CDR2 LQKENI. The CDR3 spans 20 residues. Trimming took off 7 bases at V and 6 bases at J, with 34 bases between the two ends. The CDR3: CASFTTLGSLVETRGNEQFF. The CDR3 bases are TGTGCCAGCTTCACCACGTTAGGGTCCTTGGTAGAAACTAGAGGCAATGAGCAGTTCTTC. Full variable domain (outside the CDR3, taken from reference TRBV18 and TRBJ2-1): NAGVMQNPRHLVRRRGQEARLRCSPMKGHSHVYWYRQLPEEGLKFMVYLQKENIIDESGMPKERFSAEFPKEGPSILRIQQVVRGDSAAYFCASFTTLGSLVETRGNEQFFGPGTRLTVL.

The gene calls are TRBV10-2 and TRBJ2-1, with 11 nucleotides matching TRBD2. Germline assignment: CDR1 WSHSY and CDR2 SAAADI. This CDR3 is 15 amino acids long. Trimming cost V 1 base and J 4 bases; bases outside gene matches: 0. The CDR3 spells CASSELAGGYNEQFF. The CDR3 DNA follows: TGCGCCAGCAGTGAGTTAGCGGGAGGGTACAATGAGCAGTTCTTC.

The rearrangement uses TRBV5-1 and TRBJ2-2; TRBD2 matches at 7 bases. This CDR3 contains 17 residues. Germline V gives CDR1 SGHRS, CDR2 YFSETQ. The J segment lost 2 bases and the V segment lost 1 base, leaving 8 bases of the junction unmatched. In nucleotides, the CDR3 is TGCGCCAGCAGCTTGCGAGGGGCGGGAGTAAACACCGGGGAGCTGTTTTTT. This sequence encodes CASSLRGAGVNTGELFF. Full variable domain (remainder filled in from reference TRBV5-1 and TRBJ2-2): KAGVTQTPRYLIKTRGQQVTLSCSPISGHRSVSWYQQTPGQGLQFLFEYFSETQRNKGNFPGRFSGRQFSNSRSEMNVSTLELGDSALYLCASSLRGAGVNTGELFFGEGSRLTVL.

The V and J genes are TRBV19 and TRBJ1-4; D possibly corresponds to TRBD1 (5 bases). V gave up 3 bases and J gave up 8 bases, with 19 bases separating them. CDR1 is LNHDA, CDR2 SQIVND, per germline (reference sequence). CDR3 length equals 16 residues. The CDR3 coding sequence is TGTGCCAGTAGTATCACCGCGACAGCCGATTACGAAAAACTGTTTTTT. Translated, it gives CASSITATADYEKLFF.